The text below deals with one T cell receptor (beta chain). Its antigen is not known. Unique molecular identifiers were carried by the TCR beta cDNA libraries. TCRdb fed the PCR reads into MiXCR, producing one record per CDR3 protein. The sample gives roughly 570,000 distinct CDR3 sequences, around a third of which show up once; approximately 6% is in the top ten. The CDR3 runs to 16 residues. With 5 bases removed from V and 7 bases from J, the gap between germline ends came to 21 bases. Germline V gene lookup returns CDR1 SGHAT and CDR2 FQNNGV. The data are from a study of post-analysis software for immune sequencing data. General observations from the study: Four to six TRBV segments were more frequent in patients than controls; TRBV5-6, TRBV5-1 and TRBV20-1 belonged to this group. Compared with controls, patients showed significantly lower normalized Chao1 diversity.

V is TRBV11-2 and J is TRBJ2-1, with D possibly matching TRBD2 (6 bases). The source is a girl under 18 with multiple sclerosis. The source material was blood. CDR3 DNA: TGTGCCAGCAGCGCACGGCTAGCGTCGCCTCATAATGAGCAGTTCTTC. Translation gives CASSARLASPHNEQFF. Drawing the rest from reference TRBV11-2 and TRBJ2-1, the complete variable domain is EAGVAQSPRYKIIEKRQSVAFWCNPISGHATLYWYQQILGQGPKLLIQFQNNGVVDDSQLPKDRFSAERLKGVDSTLKIQPAKLEDSAVYLCASSARLASPHNEQFFGPGTRLTVL.